The 2 T cell receptor beta chains given below trace back to one sample, sequenced in a study of human versus mouse CDR3 diversity and MHC coevolution. Here immunoSEQ multiplex PCR was the method, and the copy in TCRdb shows in-frame clones only, minus some. Of some 82,000 clones in the sample, 80% to 95% are singletons; the top ten hold roughly 1.3%. The sample comprised naive CD4+ T cells from blood. Subset here: CD45RO-negative CD62L-positive naive CD4 T cells. The origin of the receptors is a person between 30 and 69 years old in good health.

The gene calls are TRBV11-1 and TRBJ2-5, with unresolved D. The end of the DNA fits TRBJ2-7 better, so the J call may be wrong. The CDR3 is 16 amino acids. CDR1 and CDR2 (germline): SGHAT, FQDESV (reference sequence). DNA for the CDR3: TGTGCCAGCAGCTTAGAAGCATACCTCCCGAACTACGAGCAGTACTTC. This codes for CASSLEAYLPNYEQYF.

The CDR3 region is CASSQGTGRWNTEAFF. The CDR3 DNA sequence: TGCGCCAGCAGCCAAGGGACAGGGCGCTGGAACACTGAAGCTTTCTTT. The rearrangement uses TRBV4-3 and TRBJ1-1, with 8 bases fitting TRBD1. The trim removed 1 base at V and 1 base at J, leaving 5 bases unmatched. The CDR3 contains 16 residues. From germline, CDR1 is LGHNA and CDR2 YSLEER.